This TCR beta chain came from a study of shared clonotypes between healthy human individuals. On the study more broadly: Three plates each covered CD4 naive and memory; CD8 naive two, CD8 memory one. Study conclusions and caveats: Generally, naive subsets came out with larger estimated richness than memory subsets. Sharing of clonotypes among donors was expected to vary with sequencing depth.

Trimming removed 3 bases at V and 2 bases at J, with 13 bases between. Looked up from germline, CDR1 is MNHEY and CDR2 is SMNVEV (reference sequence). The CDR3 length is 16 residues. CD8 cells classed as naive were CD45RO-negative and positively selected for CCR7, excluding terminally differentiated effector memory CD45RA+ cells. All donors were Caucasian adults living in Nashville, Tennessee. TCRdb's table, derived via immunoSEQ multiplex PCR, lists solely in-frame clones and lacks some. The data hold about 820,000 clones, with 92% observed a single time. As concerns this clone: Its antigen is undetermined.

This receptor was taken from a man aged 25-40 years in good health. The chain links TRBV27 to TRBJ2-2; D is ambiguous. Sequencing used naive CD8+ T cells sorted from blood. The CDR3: CASSFLGRLNTGELFF. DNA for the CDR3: TGTGCCAGCAGTTTCCTGGGAAGGCTCAACACCGGGGAGCTGTTTTTT.